The rows below give T cell receptor beta chains drawn from one sample of a study of graft-versus-host responses after intestinal transplantation. These receptors have no known antigen. Only in-frame clones appear in the TCRdb table, and some are missing; sequencing was by immunoSEQ multiplex PCR. The repertoire consists of 45,000 to 60,000 clones, with approximately 95% occurring once and the leading ten covering approximately 0.2%. This material consisted of unstimulated CD8+ T cells sorted from spleen or lymph node cells, taken before transplant. Receptors originate from a human donor who was the organ donor for an intestinal transplant. Each CDR3 is given with its conserved first and last residue. Each record gives: D gene, V gene, J gene, clone size, CDR3 DNA, CDR3 protein. The D gene is left open where the match is weak. The size entry is marked missing in some rows and otherwise reads once, few, many or a size class.

.	TRBV27	TRBJ1-5	.	TGTGCCAGCAGGCAGGGCAATCAGCCCCAGCATTTT	CASRQGNQPQHF
.	TRBV6-9	TRBJ2-5	.	TGTGCCAGCAGTCATATACTAGGTCCAAAACAGACCCAGTACTTC	CASSHILGPKQTQYF
TRBD2	TRBV27	TRBJ2-1	.	TGTGCCAGCAGTTTGGGACTAGCGTCATGGGAGCAGTTCTTC	CASSLGLASWEQFF
.	TRBV6-6	TRBJ2-7	few	TGTGCCAGCAGTTACTCATGGCTCTCCTACGAGCAGTACTTC	CASSYSWLSYEQYF
.	TRBV7-9	TRBJ1-5	.	TGTGCCAGCAGCTTAGGGGGTCAGCCCCAGCATTTT	CASSLGGQPQHF
TRBD1	TRBV2	TRBJ1-5	.	TGTGCCAGCACCGTGACAGGGTACAATCAGCCCCAGCATTTT	CASTVTGYNQPQHF
TRBD2	TRBV7-8	TRBJ2-3	.	TGTGCCAGCAGCTTAGCCCTACTAGCGGGGGGTTCGGATACGCAGTATTTT	CASSLALLAGGSDTQYF
.	TRBV9	TRBJ1-1	once	TGTGCCAGCAGCCCCTCTCGAGCCACTGAAGCTTTCTTT	CASSPSRATEAFF
TRBD1	TRBV9	TRBJ1-1	once	TGTGCCAGCAGCGCTGGACAGGGTATAGGGTCCACTGAAGCTTTCTTT	CASSAGQGIGSTEAFF
TRBD2	TRBV7-3	TRBJ2-3	.	TGTGCCAGCAGCTTAACGCCCGGACTAGCGGGGGGCAGGGTCCCAGATACGCAGTATTTT	CASSLTPGLAGGRVPDTQYF
TRBD1	TRBV30	TRBJ1-1	.	TGTGCCTGGAGTCCCGGGACAGGGTTAACTGAAGCTTTCTTT	CAWSPGTGLTEAFF
TRBD1	TRBV27	TRBJ2-1	.	TGTGCCAGCAGTCAATCCGGGACAGAACAGTTCTTC	CASSQSGTEQFF
TRBD1	TRBV7-9	TRBJ2-7	once	TGTGCCAGCAGCCAAAAGATAACACAGGGGAACGAGCAGTACTTC	CASSQKITQGNEQYF
TRBD2	TRBV27	TRBJ2-1	.	TGTGCCAGCAGTTTAATACTAGCGGGGGGGCCCTATGAGCAGTTCTTC	CASSLILAGGPYEQFF
TRBD1	TRBV9	TRBJ2-7	.	TGTGCCAGCAGCGTCGAAGGGGACAGTCTCTACGAGCAGTACTTC	CASSVEGDSLYEQYF
.	TRBV9	TRBJ2-3	few	TGTGCCAGCAGCGTAGGGGGCGCAGATACGCAGTATTTT	CASSVGGADTQYF
.	TRBV5-4	TRBJ2-6	.	TGTGCCAGCAGTTCCGGGGCCTATGGGGCCAACGTCCTGACTTTC	CASSSGAYGANVLTF